This is a list of T cell receptor beta chains from one sample in a study of cytomegalovirus exposure and HLA in healthy donors. Profiling relied on immunoSEQ multiplex PCR, and the TCRdb table lists in-frame clones only, not all of them. The repertoire holds 95,000 to 150,000 clones, with about 8.6% as singletons. Sequencing input: PBMCs. The origin of the receptors is a woman between 40 and 55 years old in good health and CMV-seropositive. Both conserved end residues are part of each CDR3. The D gene is left open where the match is weak. The size of a clone is reported for some rows only, either as once, few or many, or as a class for expanded clones.

j_call	v_call	d_call	clone_size	cdr3_aa	cdr3_nt
TRBJ2-6	TRBV9	NA	few	CASSVEGYSGANVLTF	TGTGCCAGCAGCGTAGAGGGGTACTCTGGGGCCAACGTCCTGACTTTC
TRBJ2-5	TRBV7-2	TRBD1	NA	CASSPQGATIYF	TGTGCCAGCAGCCCACAGGGGGCCACCATTTACTTC
TRBJ1-3	TRBV28	TRBD1	few	CASSFPRGLGNTIYF	TGTGCCAGCAGTTTCCCCAGGGGGCTTGGAAACACCATATATTTT
TRBJ1-2	TRBV7-9	TRBD1	NA	CASSRDSNYGYTF	TGTGCCAGCAGCAGGGACAGTAACTATGGCTACACCTTC
TRBJ2-7	TRBV27	NA	few	CASSLSPVNEQYF	TGTGCCAGCAGTTTATCGCCGGTGAACGAGCAGTACTTC
TRBJ1-2	TRBV7-2	NA	few	CASSFDTNYGYTF	TGTGCCAGCAGCTTTGACACGAACTATGGCTACACCTTC
TRBJ1-2	TRBV7-9	NA	NA	CASTSLGQLSYGYTF	TGTGCCAGCACCTCCCTGGGGCAGCTCAGCTATGGCTACACCTTC
TRBJ2-1	TRBV30	NA	NA	CAWSPSNEQFF	TGTGCCTGGAGCCCCTCGAATGAGCAGTTCTTC
TRBJ1-2	TRBV28	NA	NA	CASSPRGYGYTF	TGTGCCAGCAGCCCAAGGGGCTATGGCTACACCTTC
TRBJ2-1	TRBV6-1	TRBD2	NA	CASSELAGGYNEQFF	TGTGCCAGCAGTGAACTAGCGGGGGGTTACAATGAGCAGTTCTTC
TRBJ2-5	TRBV19	TRBD2	many	CASSIGAGGRETQYF	TGTGCCAGTAGTATAGGGGCGGGGGGCCGGGAGACCCAGTACTTC
TRBJ1-4	TRBV4-1	NA	few	CASSQDFGQTIITNEKLFF	TGCGCCAGCAGCCAAGATTTCGGACAGACCATAATAACTAATGAAAAACTGTTTTTT
TRBJ2-1	TRBV19	NA	few	CASSAGVEQFF	TGTGCCAGTAGTGCAGGGGTGGAACAGTTCTTC
TRBJ1-1	TRBV11-2	NA	few	CASSSPRTGGTEAFF	TGTGCCAGCAGCTCTCCACGCACAGGTGGGACTGAAGCTTTCTTT
TRBJ1-5	TRBV28	NA	few	CASRDDSSWQPQHF	TGTGCCAGCAGGGACGACAGTTCATGGCAGCCCCAGCATTTT
TRBJ1-4	TRBV2	TRBD1	NA	CASSRQGLREKLFF	TGTGCCAGCAGTAGACAGGGTCTCAGGGAAAAACTGTTTTTT
TRBJ2-3	TRBV7-3	TRBD1	NA	CASSVGQSTDTQYF	TGTGCCAGCAGCGTGGGACAGAGTACAGATACGCAGTATTTT
TRBJ2-7	TRBV7-6	TRBD1	few	CASSLAPGTASYEQYF	TGTGCCAGCAGCTTAGCCCCCGGGACAGCGTCCTACGAGCAGTACTTC
TRBJ2-3	TRBV19	TRBD2	few	CASSMRGNPDTQYF	TGTGCCAGTAGTATGCGGGGGAACCCAGATACGCAGTATTTT
TRBJ2-7	TRBV7-6	TRBD1	NA	CASSLDRGEQYF	TGTGCCAGCAGCCTAGACAGGGGCGAGCAGTACTTC
TRBJ2-1	TRBV20-1	NA	few	CSARRLVEQFF	TGCAGTGCTAGACGACTAGTAGAGCAGTTCTTC
TRBJ1-2	TRBV5-4	TRBD1	few	CASSTRQGRTGGYTF	TGTGCCAGCAGCACTCGACAGGGGCGTACCGGTGGCTACACCTTC
TRBJ2-7	TRBV30	TRBD2	few	CACKRGTSSYEQYF	TGTGCCTGTAAGCGGGGGACGAGCTCCTACGAGCAGTACTTC
TRBJ2-3	TRBV6-1	TRBD1	NA	CASWDRGLADTQYF	TGTGCCAGCTGGGACAGAGGTCTCGCAGATACGCAGTATTTT
TRBJ2-1	TRBV6-5	NA	NA	CASISGGNEQFF	TGTGCCAGCATCTCCGGTGGTAATGAGCAGTTCTTC
TRBJ2-1	TRBV28	TRBD2	NA	CASWERGPSYNEQFF	TGTGCCAGTTGGGAGCGGGGTCCCTCCTACAATGAGCAGTTCTTC
TRBJ2-1	TRBV21-1	NA	NA	CASSKARRLAGDYNEQFF	TGTGCCAGCAGCAAAGCGCGCCGACTAGCGGGGGACTACAATGAGCAGTTCTTC
TRBJ1-1	TRBV4-1	NA	NA	CASSQAAIGTEAFF	TGCGCCAGCAGCCAAGCCGCGATTGGCACTGAAGCTTTCTTT
TRBJ1-2	TRBV28	NA	NA	CASSPPSQSYRTYGYTF	TGTGCCAGCAGTCCGCCGAGTCAGTCATACAGAACATATGGCTACACCTTC
TRBJ2-7	TRBV30	TRBD1	NA	CAWTRDRAYEQYF	TGTGCCTGGACAAGGGACAGGGCCTACGAGCAGTACTTC
TRBJ2-2	TRBV5-1	TRBD1	NA	CASSPRQGPGELFF	TGCGCCAGCAGCCCTAGACAGGGGCCCGGGGAGCTGTTTTTT
TRBJ2-3	TRBV19	TRBD2	NA	CASSPRTSGGAVDTQYF	TGTGCCAGTAGTCCCCGGACTAGCGGGGGGGCAGTAGATACGCAGTATTTT
TRBJ2-7	TRBV28	TRBD1	few	CASSSIGQGNPYEQYF	TGTGCCAGCAGTTCTATTGGACAGGGAAATCCCTACGAGCAGTACTTC
TRBJ2-1	TRBV7-2	TRBD2	few	CASSLFSGGALYNEQFF	TGTGCCAGCAGCTTATTCAGCGGGGGGGCCCTTTACAATGAGCAGTTCTTC
TRBJ2-5	TRBV29-1	NA	NA	CSVGGSGTQYF	TGCAGCGTAGGCGGTTCTGGGACCCAGTACTTC
TRBJ1-3	TRBV2	NA	NA	CASRRERGNTIYF	TGTGCCAGCAGGCGGGAAAGAGGAAACACCATATATTTT
TRBJ1-2	TRBV5-5	TRBD1	NA	CASSLAVRGQWTANYGYTF	TGTGCCAGCAGCTTGGCCGTGAGGGGACAGTGGACCGCTAACTATGGCTACACCTTC
TRBJ1-1	TRBV6-5	TRBD1	few	CASSYPGQGPSTEAFF	TGTGCCAGCAGTTACCCTGGACAGGGCCCGAGCACTGAAGCTTTCTTT
TRBJ1-1	TRBV2	NA	NA	CASILFQANTEAFF	TGTGCCAGCATTCTTTTCCAGGCGAACACTGAAGCTTTCTTT
TRBJ1-1	TRBV5-4	TRBD1	NA	CASSKGQGVSTEAFF	TGTGCCAGCAGCAAAGGACAGGGGGTGAGCACTGAAGCTTTCTTT
TRBJ2-1	TRBV6-4	TRBD1	few	CASSVRTGPNEQFF	TGTGCCAGCAGTGTCCGGACAGGCCCCAATGAGCAGTTCTTC
TRBJ1-4	TRBV6-1	NA	few	CASSERGSHEKLFF	TGTGCCAGCAGTGAAAGGGGCAGCCATGAAAAACTGTTTTTT
TRBJ1-3	TRBV5-1	NA	few	CASSFGGSGNTIYF	TGCGCCAGCAGCTTTGGAGGGTCTGGAAACACCATATATTTT
TRBJ1-1	TRBV2	NA	NA	CDLQGGSSAEAFF	TGTGACCTGCAGGGAGGGAGCTCGGCTGAAGCTTTCTTT
TRBJ1-1	TRBV18	NA	NA	CASSSPGNTEAFF	TGTGCCAGCTCATCCCCGGGAAACACTGAAGCTTTCTTT
TRBJ1-2	TRBV4-1	TRBD1	NA	CASSQSGNRGYYGYTF	TGCGCCAGCAGCCAATCAGGCAACAGGGGCTACTATGGCTACACCTTC
TRBJ1-4	TRBV11-2	TRBD1	NA	CASSLPGGGTNEKLFF	TGTGCCAGCAGCTTACCGGGAGGGGGCACTAATGAAAAACTGTTTTTT
TRBJ1-1	TRBV9	TRBD1	NA	CASSVERQGNTEAFF	TGTGCCAGCAGCGTGGAACGACAGGGGAACACTGAAGCTTTCTTT
TRBJ2-7	TRBV11-2	NA	NA	CASSLFGPGEQYF	TGTGCCAGCAGCTTATTCGGCCCAGGGGAGCAGTACTTC
TRBJ1-2	TRBV27	NA	NA	CASSPANYGYTF	TGTGCCAGCAGTCCAGCTAACTATGGCTACACCTTC
TRBJ1-5	TRBV13	TRBD1	NA	CASSLGQGNQPQHF	TGTGCCAGCAGCTTGGGACAGGGAAATCAGCCCCAGCATTTT
TRBJ2-5	TRBV7-6	NA	few	CASSFMAEQETQYF	TGTGCCAGCAGCTTCATGGCGGAACAAGAGACCCAGTACTTC
TRBJ2-2	TRBV19	NA	NA	CASTRTGNTGELFF	TGTGCCAGCACCCGAACTGGGAACACCGGGGAGCTGTTTTTT
TRBJ2-3	TRBV10-1	NA	NA	CASSPGGRTSTDTQYF	TGCGCCAGCAGTCCTGGCGGCAGAACTAGCACAGATACGCAGTATTTT